This TCR beta chain was sequenced during a study of Tregs in tolerant kidney transplant recipients (dated 2019 in TCRdb). For context, the study as a whole: The study used TCRbeta sequencing to identify donor-specific regulatory T cells before combined kidney and bone marrow transplantation, then tracked those cells after transplant. General conclusions and limits of the study: For some patients the PCR primers changed over time, which made it impossible to compare the samples from those patients at the nucleotide level. The study was limited by small patient numbers, and the findings need validation in larger populations and under other immunosuppression protocols. Biological reproducibility was not examined directly, but technical replication error appeared to be minimal. Expanding Tregs with activated donor B cells appeared to identify the most biologically relevant and donor-specific TCRbeta repertoire. In tolerant patients, the expansion of donor-specific Tregs was greater than global Treg expansion, suggesting that the expansion was antigen-driven rather than nonspecific.

This clone was detected once. Its specific antigen is unknown. Per-nucleotide qualities are absent, and no much larger clonotype sits a single base away. CDR1 and CDR2 are drawn from the germline V gene: SGHVS, FQNEAQ. The junction shows trimming of 5 bases on V and 0 bases on J, plus 11 bases between the germline ends. The CDR3 measures 16 amino acids from cysteine to phenylalanine. The only DNA kept is the CDR3, 48 bases in frame from the first base. For TCRbeta CDR3 sequencing, genomic DNA was extracted from sorted cells using the QIAGEN DNeasy Blood and Tissue Kit. High-throughput TCRbeta CDR3 sequencing, which included PCR amplification with bias correction and internal controls, was done commercially through immunoSEQ. Regarding the original processing steps: A unique productive TCRbeta sequence was defined by the CDR3 nucleotide sequence when primers matched, and otherwise by the CDR3 amino acid sequence together with the Vbeta and Jbeta genes. To correct sorting error, sequences shared between sorted populations at a frequency ratio of 2:1 or less were removed; the rest were assigned to the higher population. Sequences were defined as donor-reactive when expanded at least 5-fold in CFSE-low cells versus unstimulated cells and present at a frequency of at least 0.01% in CFSE-low cells. Jensen-Shannon divergence, calculated on the top 100 TCRbeta sequences ranked by frequency, was used to quantify repertoire divergence. For any sample with multiple sequencing runs, sorting error was corrected in each run separately before the runs were pooled. TCRdb obtained this table from immuneACCESS and retained in-frame rearrangements with V and J assigned. These tables miss some clones; where compared with another copy, unresolved V genes account for less than half of the shortfall, and the remainder is unexplained. V and J calls and clone size follow that table, whereas D and trimming were derived from the DNA. The sample table contains 75,000 to 100,000 clones; only one count was recorded for roughly 93% of them. 1.5% to 2% of the sample lies in the top ten.

The transplants used related donors with nonmyeloablative bone marrow transplantation, and mixed chimerism in the human trials was transient. Unstimulated Tregs (CD4+CD25+CD127-), CD4+ non-Tregs (CD4+CD25-), CD4 and CD8 cells were FACS-sorted from thawed PBMCs. Several combined kidney and bone marrow transplant recipients from the ITN036ST trial were included as patients, and samples were available only from these trial subjects. Healthy control blood was processed to PBMCs with a Ficoll density gradient and then cryopreserved, whereas patient PBMCs were collected both before and after transplant.

The receptor was derived from a human patient who received a combined kidney and bone marrow transplant. Following a transplant, some T cells may be graft donor cells, not patient cells. Sequencing used CD4+ T cells from blood (PBMCs), obtained 12 months after the transplant. The rearranged segments are TRBV7-8 and TRBJ1-6, with an unclear D gene assignment. The DNA sequence is TGTGCCAGCAGCGTGGCCCCAAGCTCCTATAATTCACCCCTCCACTTT. It is translated as CASSVAPSSYNSPLHF.